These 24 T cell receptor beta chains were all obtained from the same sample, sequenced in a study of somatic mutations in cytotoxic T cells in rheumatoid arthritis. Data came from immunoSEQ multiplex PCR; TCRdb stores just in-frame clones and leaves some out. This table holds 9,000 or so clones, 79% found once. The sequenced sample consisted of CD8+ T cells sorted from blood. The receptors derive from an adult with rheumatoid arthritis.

The CDR3 bases are TGTGCCAGCAGTTACCTCGGGGTATCGGCCTATGGCTACACCTTC. Residues: CASSYLGVSAYGYTF. V is TRBV6-5 and J is TRBJ1-2, with D unresolved. Germline V gives CDR1 MNHEY, CDR2 SVGAGI. The CDR3 runs 15 residues. V lost 2 bases to trimming and J lost 4 bases, with 14 bases between them.

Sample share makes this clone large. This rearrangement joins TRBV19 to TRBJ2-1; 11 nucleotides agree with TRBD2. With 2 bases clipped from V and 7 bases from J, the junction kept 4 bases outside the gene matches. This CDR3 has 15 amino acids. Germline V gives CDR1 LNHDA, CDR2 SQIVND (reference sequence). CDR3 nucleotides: TGTGCCAGTAGTATATTAGCGGGAGGGGGGAATGAGCAGTTCTTC. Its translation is CASSILAGGGNEQFF. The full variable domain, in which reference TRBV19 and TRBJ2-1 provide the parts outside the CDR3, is DGGITQSPKYLFRKEGQNVTLSCEQNLNHDAMYWYRQDPGQGLRLIYYSQIVNDFQKGDIAEGYSVSREKKESFPLTVTSAQKNPTAFYLCASSILAGGGNEQFFGPGTRLTVL.

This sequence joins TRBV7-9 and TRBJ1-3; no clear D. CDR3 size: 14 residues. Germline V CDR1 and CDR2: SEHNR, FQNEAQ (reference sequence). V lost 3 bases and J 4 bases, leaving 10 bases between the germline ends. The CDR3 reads CASSFRASGNTIYF. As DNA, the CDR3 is TGTGCCAGCAGCTTCCGGGCCTCAGGAAACACCATATATTTT.

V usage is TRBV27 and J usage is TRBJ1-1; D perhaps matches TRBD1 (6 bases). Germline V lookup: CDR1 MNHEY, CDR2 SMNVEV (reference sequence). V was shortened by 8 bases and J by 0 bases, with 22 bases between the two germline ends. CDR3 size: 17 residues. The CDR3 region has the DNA TGTGCCAGCTCCCCCTCGGACAGTCATTTTATGAACACTGAAGCTTTCTTT. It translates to CASSPSDSHFMNTEAFF.

CDR3 loop: CASSLATGTDGYTF. Here the CDR3 DNA reads TGTGCCAGCAGCTTGGCTACAGGAACGGATGGCTACACCTTC. The chain combines TRBV11-1 with TRBJ1-2; tentative D call: TRBD1 (5 bases). Germline V gives CDR1 SGHAT, CDR2 FQDESV (reference sequence). V was pared by 3 bases and J by 6 bases, with 14 bases between. CDR3 length: 14 residues.

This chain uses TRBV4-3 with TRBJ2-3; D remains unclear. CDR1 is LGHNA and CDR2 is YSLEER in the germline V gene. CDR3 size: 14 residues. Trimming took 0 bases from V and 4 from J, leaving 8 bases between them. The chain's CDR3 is CASSQDKFPDTQYF. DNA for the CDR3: TGCGCCAGCAGCCAAGATAAGTTCCCAGATACGCAGTATTTT.

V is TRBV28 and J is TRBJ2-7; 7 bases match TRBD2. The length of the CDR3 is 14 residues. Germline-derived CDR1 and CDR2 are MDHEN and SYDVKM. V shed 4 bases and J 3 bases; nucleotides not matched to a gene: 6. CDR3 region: CASSYFRDYYEQYF. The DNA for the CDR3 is TGTGCCAGCAGTTACTTCCGGGACTACTACGAGCAGTACTTC.

The CDR3 DNA sequence: TGTGCCAGCAGTCCCCTGGACACCTCTGGGGCCAACGTCCTGACTTTC. It specifies CASSPLDTSGANVLTF. The chain couples TRBV12-1 to TRBJ2-6; the table gives TRBD1 as D, unverified against the DNA. TRBV12-1 is designated a pseudogene. The CDR3 consists of 16 residues.

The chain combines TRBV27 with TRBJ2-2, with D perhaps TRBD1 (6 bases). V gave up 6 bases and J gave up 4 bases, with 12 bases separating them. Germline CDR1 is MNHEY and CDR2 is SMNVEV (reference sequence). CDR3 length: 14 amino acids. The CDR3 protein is CASSRGQFTGELFF. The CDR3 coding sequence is TGTGCCAGCAGCCGCGGACAGTTCACCGGGGAGCTGTTTTTT.

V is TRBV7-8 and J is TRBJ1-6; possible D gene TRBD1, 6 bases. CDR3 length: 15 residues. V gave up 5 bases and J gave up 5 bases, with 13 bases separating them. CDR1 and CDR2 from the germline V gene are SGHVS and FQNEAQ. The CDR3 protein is CASSLIGGDNSPLHF. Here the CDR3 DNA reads TGTGCCAGCAGCCTGATAGGGGGGGATAATTCACCCCTCCACTTT.

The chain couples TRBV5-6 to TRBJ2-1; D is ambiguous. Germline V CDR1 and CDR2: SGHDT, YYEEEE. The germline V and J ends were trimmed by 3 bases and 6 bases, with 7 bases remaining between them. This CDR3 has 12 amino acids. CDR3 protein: CASSSPSNEQFF. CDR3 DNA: TGTGCCAGCAGCTCCCCCAGCAATGAGCAGTTCTTC.

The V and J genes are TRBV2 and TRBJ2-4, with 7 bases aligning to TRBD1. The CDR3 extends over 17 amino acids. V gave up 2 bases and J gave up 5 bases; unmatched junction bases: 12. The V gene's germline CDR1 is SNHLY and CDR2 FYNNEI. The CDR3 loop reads CASSETGNRGAQNIQYF. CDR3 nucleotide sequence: TGTGCCAGCAGTGAAACGGGGAACAGGGGCGCCCAAAACATTCAGTACTTC.

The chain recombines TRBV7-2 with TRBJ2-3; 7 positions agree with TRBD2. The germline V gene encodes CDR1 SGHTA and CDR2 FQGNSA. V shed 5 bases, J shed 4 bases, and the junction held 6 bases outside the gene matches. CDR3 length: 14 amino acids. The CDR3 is CASSRGLEADTQYF. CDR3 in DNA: TGTGCCAGCAGCCGCGGACTAGAAGCAGATACGCAGTATTTT. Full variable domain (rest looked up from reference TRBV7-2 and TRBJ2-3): GAGVSQSPSNKVTEKGKDVELRCDPISGHTALYWYRQSLGQGLEFLIYFQGNSAPDKSGLPSDRFSAERTGGSVSTLTIQRTQQEDSAVYLCASSRGLEADTQYFGPGTRLTVL.

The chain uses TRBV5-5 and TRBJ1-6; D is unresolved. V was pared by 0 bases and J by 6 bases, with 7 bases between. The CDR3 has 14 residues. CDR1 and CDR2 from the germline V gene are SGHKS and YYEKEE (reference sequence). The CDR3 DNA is TGTGCCAGCAGCTTGGCCAGCCCTAATTCACCCCTCCACTTT. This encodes CASSLASPNSPLHF.

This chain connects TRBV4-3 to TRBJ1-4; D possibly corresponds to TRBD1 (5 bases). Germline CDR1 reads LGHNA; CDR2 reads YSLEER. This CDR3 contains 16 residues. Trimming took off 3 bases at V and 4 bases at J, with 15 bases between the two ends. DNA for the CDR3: TGCGCCAGCAGCCAGGGGAGGGGTGTTGGTAATGAAAAACTGTTTTTT. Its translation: CASSQGRGVGNEKLFF.

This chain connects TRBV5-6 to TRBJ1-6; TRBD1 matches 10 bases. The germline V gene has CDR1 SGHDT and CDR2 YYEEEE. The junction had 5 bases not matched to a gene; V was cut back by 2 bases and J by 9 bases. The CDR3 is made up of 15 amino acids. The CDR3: CASSFGTGAVSPLHF. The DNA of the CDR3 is TGTGCCAGCAGCTTTGGGACAGGGGCGGTTTCACCCCTCCACTTT.

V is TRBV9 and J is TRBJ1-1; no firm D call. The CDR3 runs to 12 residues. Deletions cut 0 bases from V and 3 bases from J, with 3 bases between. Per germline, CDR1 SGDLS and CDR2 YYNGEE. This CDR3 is CASSVADTEAFF. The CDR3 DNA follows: TGTGCCAGCAGCGTAGCGGACACTGAAGCTTTCTTT.

The CDR3 nucleotides are TGCAGCGTTGAGACTAGCGAGCGGTACAATGAGCAGTTCTTC. This sequence encodes CSVETSERYNEQFF. The gene calls are TRBV29-1 and TRBJ2-1; 8 positions agree with TRBD2. Per germline, CDR1 SQVTM and CDR2 ANQGSEA. Losses at the gene ends were 3 bases for V and 4 bases for J; bases not matched to a gene: 5. The CDR3 has 14 residues.

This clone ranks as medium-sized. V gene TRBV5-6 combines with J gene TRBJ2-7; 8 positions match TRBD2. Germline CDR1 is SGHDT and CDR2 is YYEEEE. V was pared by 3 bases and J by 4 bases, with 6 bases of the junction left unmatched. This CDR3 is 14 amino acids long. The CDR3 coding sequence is TGTGCCAGCAGCTCTGGACTAGCTAGGTACGAGCAGTACTTC. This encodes CASSSGLARYEQYF.

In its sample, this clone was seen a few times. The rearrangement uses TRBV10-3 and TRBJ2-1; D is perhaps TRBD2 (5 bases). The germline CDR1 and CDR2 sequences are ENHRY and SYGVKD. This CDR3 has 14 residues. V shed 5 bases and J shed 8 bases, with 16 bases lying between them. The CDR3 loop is CAISRLLGWDEQFF. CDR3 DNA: TGTGCCATCAGTCGGTTACTAGGGTGGGATGAGCAGTTCTTC.

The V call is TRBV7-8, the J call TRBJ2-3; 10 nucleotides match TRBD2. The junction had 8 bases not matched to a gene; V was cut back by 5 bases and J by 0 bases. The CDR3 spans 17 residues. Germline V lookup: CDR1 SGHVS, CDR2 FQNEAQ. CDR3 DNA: TGTGCCAGCAGCAGCCGACTAGCGGGTCCGAGCACAGATACGCAGTATTTT. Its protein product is CASSSRLAGPSTDTQYF.

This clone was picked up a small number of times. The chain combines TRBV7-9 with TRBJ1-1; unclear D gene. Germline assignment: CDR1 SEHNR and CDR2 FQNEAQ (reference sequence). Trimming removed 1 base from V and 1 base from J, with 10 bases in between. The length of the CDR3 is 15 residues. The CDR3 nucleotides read TGTGCCAGCAGCTTAGGTACGGGAACGAACACTGAAGCTTTCTTT. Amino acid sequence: CASSLGTGTNTEAFF.

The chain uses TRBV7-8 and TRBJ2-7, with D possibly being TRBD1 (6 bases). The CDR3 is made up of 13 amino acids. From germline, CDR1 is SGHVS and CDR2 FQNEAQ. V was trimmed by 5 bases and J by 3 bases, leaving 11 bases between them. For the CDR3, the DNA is TGTGCCAGCAGCGTAGGGGGTGGCTACGAGCAGTACTTC. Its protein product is CASSVGGGYEQYF.

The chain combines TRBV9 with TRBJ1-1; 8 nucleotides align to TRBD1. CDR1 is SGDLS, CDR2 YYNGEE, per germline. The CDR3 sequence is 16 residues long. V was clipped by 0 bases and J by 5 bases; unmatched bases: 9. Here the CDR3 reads CASSVGSVRGQTEAFF. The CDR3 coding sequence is TGTGCCAGCAGCGTAGGTTCCGTCAGGGGGCAAACTGAAGCTTTCTTT.